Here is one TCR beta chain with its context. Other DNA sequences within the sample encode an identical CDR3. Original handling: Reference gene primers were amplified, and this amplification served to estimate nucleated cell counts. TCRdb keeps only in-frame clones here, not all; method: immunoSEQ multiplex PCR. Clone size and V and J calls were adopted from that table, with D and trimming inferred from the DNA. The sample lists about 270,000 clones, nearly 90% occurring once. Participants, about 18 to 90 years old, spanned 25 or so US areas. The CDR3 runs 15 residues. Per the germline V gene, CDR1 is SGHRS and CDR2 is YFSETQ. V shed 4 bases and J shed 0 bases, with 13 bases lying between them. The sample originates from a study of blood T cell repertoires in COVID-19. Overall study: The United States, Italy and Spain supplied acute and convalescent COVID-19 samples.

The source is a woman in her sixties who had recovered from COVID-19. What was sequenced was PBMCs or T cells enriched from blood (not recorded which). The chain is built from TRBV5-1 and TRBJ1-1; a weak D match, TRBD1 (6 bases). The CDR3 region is CASSLQGTMNTEAFF. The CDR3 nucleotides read TGCGCCAGCAGCCTTCAGGGGACCATGAACACTGAAGCTTTCTTT.